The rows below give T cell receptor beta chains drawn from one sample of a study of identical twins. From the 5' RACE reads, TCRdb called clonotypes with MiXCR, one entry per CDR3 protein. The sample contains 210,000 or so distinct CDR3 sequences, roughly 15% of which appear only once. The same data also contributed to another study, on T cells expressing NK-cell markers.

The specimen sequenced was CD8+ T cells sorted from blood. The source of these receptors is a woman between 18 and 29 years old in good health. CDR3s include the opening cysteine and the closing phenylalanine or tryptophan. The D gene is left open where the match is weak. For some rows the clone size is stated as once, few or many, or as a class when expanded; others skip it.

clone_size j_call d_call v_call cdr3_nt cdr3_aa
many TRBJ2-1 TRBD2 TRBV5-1 TGCGCCAGCAGCTTGGGAGAGCGGGGGGCTAATGAGCAGTTCTTC CASSLGERGANEQFF
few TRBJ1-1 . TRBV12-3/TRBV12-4 TGTGCCAGCAGCCCGTCTTGGGGAGCTTTCTTT CASSPSWGAFF
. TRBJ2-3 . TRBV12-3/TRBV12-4 TGTGCCAGCAGTTTGGATATAGGTACGCAGTATTTT CASSLDIGTQYF
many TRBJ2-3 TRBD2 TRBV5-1 TGCGCCAGCAGCCACGGCCTAGCGGGGGCCCTCACAGATACGCAGTATTTT CASSHGLAGALTDTQYF
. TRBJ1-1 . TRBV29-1 TGCAGCGTTGGGCAAACGAACACTGAAGCTTTCTTT CSVGQTNTEAFF
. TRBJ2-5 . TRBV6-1 TGTGCCAGCAGCCTCTCGCAGGGTGGCCAAGAGACCCAGTACTTC CASSLSQGGQETQYF
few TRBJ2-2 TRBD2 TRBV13 TGTGCCAGCAGCGCGGGGGGGGCCCCTCCCGGGGAGCTGTTTTTT CASSAGGAPPGELFF
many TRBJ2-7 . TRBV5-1 TGCGCCAGCAGCCCCCCCGACGGTAACTCCTACGAGCAGTACTTC CASSPPDGNSYEQYF
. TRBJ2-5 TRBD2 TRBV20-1 TGCAGTGCCAGAAACCGGCAGGGAGCGGGGGGATTGCAAGAGACCCAGTACTTC CSARNRQGAGGLQETQYF
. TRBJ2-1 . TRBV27 TGTGCCAGCAGCCTGAGTACCTACAATGAGCAGTTCTTC CASSLSTYNEQFF
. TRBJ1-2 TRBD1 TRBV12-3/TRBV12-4 TGTGCCAGCAGTCCCCGGGACAGGGCTTCTGGCTACACCTTC CASSPRDRASGYTF
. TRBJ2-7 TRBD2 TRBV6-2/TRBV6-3 TGTGCCAGCAGTCTCCACACGACTAGCGGGAGCTACGAGCAGTACTTC CASSLHTTSGSYEQYF
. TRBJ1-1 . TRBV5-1 TGCGCCAGCAGCTTGGAAGTCCGGACCAACACTGAAGCTTTCTTT CASSLEVRTNTEAFF
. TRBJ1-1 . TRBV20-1 TGCAGTGCTAGAGATCGACTGCAGGAGAACACTGAAGCTTTCTTT CSARDRLQENTEAFF
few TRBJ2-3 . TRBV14 TGTGCCAGCAGCCCCGGCCCAGATACGCAGTATTTT CASSPGPDTQYF
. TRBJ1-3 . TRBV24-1 TGTGCCACCAGTGACCCGACAGCGTCGAAAGGAAACACCATATATTTT CATSDPTASKGNTIYF
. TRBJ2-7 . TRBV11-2 TGTGCCAGCGGGCCCACCTACGAGCAGTACTTC CASGPTYEQYF
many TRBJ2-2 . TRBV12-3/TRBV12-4 TGTGCCAGCATTAGGGGGACCGGGGAGCTGTTTTTT CASIRGTGELFF
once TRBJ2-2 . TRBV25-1 TGTGCCAGGTCTATGGGGGAAGGAATTGGTGACACCGGGGAGCTGTTTTTT CARSMGEGIGDTGELFF
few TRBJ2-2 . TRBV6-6 TGTGCCAGTCAGGCGGCCGGGGAGCTGTTTTTT CASQAAGELFF
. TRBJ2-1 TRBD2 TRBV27 TGTGCCAGCAGTTCCGCGGGGGACCCCGCTTACAATGAGCAGTTCTTC CASSSAGDPAYNEQFF
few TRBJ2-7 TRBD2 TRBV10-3 TGTGCCATCCTAGCGGGGGAACGATACGAGCAGTACTTC CAILAGERYEQYF
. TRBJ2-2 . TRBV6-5 TGTGCCAGCAGTTACGGAAAATGGGGCCTGGCCGGGGAGCTGTTTTTT CASSYGKWGLAGELFF
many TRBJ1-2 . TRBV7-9 TGTGCCAGCAGCTTAGGGGGTGGCTACACCTTC CASSLGGGYTF
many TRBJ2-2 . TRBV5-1 TGCGCCAGCAGCTTTCCGGTATTAGACACCGGGGAGCTGTTTTTT CASSFPVLDTGELFF
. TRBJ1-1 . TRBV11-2 TGTGCCAGCAGCCTAGGTATGAAAGGCACTGAAGCTTTCTTT CASSLGMKGTEAFF
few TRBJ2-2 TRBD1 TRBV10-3 TGTGCCATCAGTACAGGGGCCGGGGAGCTGTTTTTT CAISTGAGELFF
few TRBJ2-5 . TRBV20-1 TGCAGTGCGTTTCCCCTAGCGTATGCGACTGAGGGAGAGACCCAGTACTTC CSAFPLAYATEGETQYF
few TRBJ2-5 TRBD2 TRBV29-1 TGCAGCGTTGATGGTTTCCTTGTTCTAGCGGGGGGCCGGACCCAGTACTTC CSVDGFLVLAGGRTQYF
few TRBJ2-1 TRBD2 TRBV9 TGTGCCAGCAGCCCCACTAGCGAATCCTACAATGAGCAGTTCTTC CASSPTSESYNEQFF
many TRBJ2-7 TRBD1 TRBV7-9 TGTGCCAGCAGCGGCTTGACAGGGAGCTCCTACGAGCAGTACTTC CASSGLTGSSYEQYF
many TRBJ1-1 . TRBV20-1 TGCAGTGCGAACAACGAGGGTCACACTGAAGCTTTCTTT CSANNEGHTEAFF
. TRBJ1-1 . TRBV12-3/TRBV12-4 TGTGCCAGCAGTTGGGGTGGGGATAACACTGAAGCTTTCTTT CASSWGGDNTEAFF
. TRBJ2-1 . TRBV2 TGTGCCAGCAGTGGGGAGGGACAGCTCTACAATGAGCAGTTCTTC CASSGEGQLYNEQFF
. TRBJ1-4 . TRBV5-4 TGTGCCAGCAGCTTTCAGGGAGCAACTAATGAAAAACTGTTTTTT CASSFQGATNEKLFF
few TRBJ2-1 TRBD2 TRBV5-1 TGCGCCAGCAGCTCAACTCTAGCGGGACGACACAATGAGCAGTTCTTC CASSSTLAGRHNEQFF
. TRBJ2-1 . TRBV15 TGTGCCACCAGCAAAGACGGCGGAGGCTACAATGAGCAGTTCTTC CATSKDGGGYNEQFF
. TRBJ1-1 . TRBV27 TGTGCCAGCAGTTTGAGGAAGAGAACGAACACTGAAGCTTTCTTT CASSLRKRTNTEAFF
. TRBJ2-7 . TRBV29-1 TGCAGCGCCCTCTTGGCAGGGGCATGGGAGCAGTACTTC CSALLAGAWEQYF
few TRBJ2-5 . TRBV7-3 TGTGCCAGCAGCTTAAACGGCGGGGAGACCCAGTACTTC CASSLNGGETQYF
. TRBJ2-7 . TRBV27 TGTGCCAGCAGTGAAACAGGGAACTGGGAGCAGTACTTC CASSETGNWEQYF
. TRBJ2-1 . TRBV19 TGTGCCAGTAGTATCTACAGGGCTGAGCAGTTCTTC CASSIYRAEQFF
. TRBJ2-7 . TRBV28 TGTGCCAGCAGCGCCAGATACGAGCAGTACTTC CASSARYEQYF